Listed below are T cell receptor beta chains from one sample, sequenced in a study of response to subunit inactivated influenza vaccine. TCRdb re-analysed the RT-PCR reads in MiXCR, keeping a single row per CDR3 protein. The sample contains 500,000 to 600,000 distinct CDR3 sequences, about 7.6% of which appear only once. The specimen comprised PBMCs from blood, sampled less than 30 months after vaccination. These receptors were obtained from a man aged 50 to 69 who received an inactivated influenza vaccine. The CDR3 runs from the conserved cysteine through the conserved F or W. D genes are given only for firm matches. Clone size appears in some rows only: once, few, many, or a class for an expanded clone.

j_gene	len	abundance	v_gene	d_gene	CDR3aa	CDR3nt
TRBJ1-2	13	many	TRBV6-1	.	CASSLRANYGYTF	TGTGCCAGCAGCCTGAGGGCTAACTATGGCTACACCTTC
TRBJ2-1	15	few	TRBV15	TRBD2	CATSRVGGVNNEQFF	TGTGCCACCAGCAGAGTCGGGGGGGTGAACAATGAGCAGTTCTTC
TRBJ1-2	11	many	TRBV6-6	.	CASGGGDGYTF	TGTGCCAGCGGAGGCGGCGATGGCTACACCTTC
TRBJ2-7	13	.	TRBV5-5	.	CASSPGWSHEQYF	TGTGCCAGCAGCCCCGGGTGGTCCCACGAGCAGTACTTC
TRBJ2-1	15	many	TRBV20-1	.	CSADQQGRAYNEQFF	TGCAGTGCCGATCAACAGGGACGCGCCTACAATGAGCAGTTCTTC
TRBJ1-1	18	many	TRBV4-1	TRBD1	CASSPSGQGVGRDTEAFF	TGCGCCAGCAGCCCCTCCGGACAGGGCGTGGGAAGGGACACTGAAGCTTTCTTT
TRBJ2-7	14	.	TRBV4-2	.	CASSQDLWTYEQYF	TGTGCCAGCAGCCAAGATCTTTGGACCTACGAGCAGTACTTC
TRBJ2-1	13	few	TRBV6-5	.	CASSWGVYNEQFF	TGTGCCAGCAGTTGGGGGGTGTACAATGAGCAGTTCTTC
TRBJ2-7	14	.	TRBV5-1	TRBD1	CASSTRQGMREQYF	TGCGCCAGCAGCACTAGACAGGGTATGCGCGAGCAGTACTTC
TRBJ2-5	15	few	TRBV20-1	TRBD2	CSARGRAGGGETQYF	TGCAGTGCTAGAGGTCGGGCGGGAGGGGGAGAGACCCAGTACTTC
TRBJ1-1	16	few	TRBV5-1	TRBD1	CASSLAYRGRRTEAFF	TGCGCCAGCAGCTTGGCCTACAGGGGTAGACGAACTGAAGCTTTCTTT
TRBJ1-2	14	.	TRBV9	.	CASSASAVSRGYTF	TGTGCCAGCAGCGCCAGCGCGGTATCGAGAGGCTACACCTTC
TRBJ2-1	16	many	TRBV24-1	.	CATSDTTASSYNEQFF	TGTGCCACCAGTGACACGACAGCCAGCTCCTACAATGAGCAGTTCTTC
TRBJ2-5	17	.	TRBV5-6	TRBD2	CASSPVDPLAGGSKQYF	TGTGCCAGCAGCCCGGTGGATCCACTAGCGGGAGGGTCCAAGCAGTACTTC
TRBJ2-2	15	.	TRBV19	.	CASSIERGTTGELFF	TGTGCCAGTAGTATAGAAAGGGGGACCACCGGGGAGCTGTTTTTT
TRBJ2-7	14	many	TRBV10-2	TRBD1	CASSRDRSSYEQYF	TGCGCCAGCAGCCGGGACAGAAGCTCCTACGAGCAGTACTTC
TRBJ2-7	16	few	TRBV4-2	TRBD1	CASSHPSGTGVYEQYF	TGTGCCAGCAGCCACCCCTCCGGGACAGGGGTCTACGAGCAGTACTTC
TRBJ1-2	14	.	TRBV12-3/TRBV12-4	.	CASSGARGPRSYTF	TGTGCCAGCAGCGGGGCAAGGGGTCCAAGGAGCTACACCTTC
TRBJ2-1	15	few	TRBV7-2	TRBD2	CASSAGGISYNEQFF	TGTGCCAGCAGCGCCGGGGGGATATCCTACAATGAGCAGTTCTTC
TRBJ1-5	15	.	TRBV2	.	CASSDAPGHNQPQHF	TGTGCCAGCAGTGACGCTCCAGGGCACAATCAGCCCCAGCATTTT
TRBJ2-7	12	.	TRBV20-1	TRBD1	CSAREVQGWQYF	TGCAGTGCCCGAGAGGTACAGGGGTGGCAGTACTTC
TRBJ2-7	13	many	TRBV29-1	.	CSVIIPNVYEQYF	TGCAGCGTTATAATACCCAATGTTTACGAGCAGTACTTC
TRBJ1-2	16	.	TRBV20-1	TRBD1	CSAHTPGTGSLYGYTF	TGCAGTGCCCACACGCCCGGGACAGGGTCCCTCTATGGCTACACCTTC
TRBJ2-1	19	many	TRBV5-1	TRBD2	CASSSPVAGGQSSYNEQFF	TGCGCCAGCAGCTCCCCGGTAGCGGGGGGTCAGAGCTCCTACAATGAGCAGTTCTTC
TRBJ2-2	13	.	TRBV7-3	TRBD2	CASREVVTGELFF	TGTGCCAGCCGGGAGGTGGTAACCGGGGAGCTGTTTTTT
TRBJ2-5	14	.	TRBV29-1	TRBD1	CSVDGTGDGETQYF	TGCAGCGTTGATGGGACAGGGGACGGGGAGACCCAGTACTTC